Given below is one T cell receptor (beta chain) in context. Its antigen is not yet known. Per-nucleotide qualities are absent, and no much larger clonotype sits a single base away. The sample was run on an Illumina HiSeq 1500. In-frame beta chains were kept once TCRdb had trimmed the public reads at Q25 with fastp and called clones with MiXCR. Merged by CDR3 protein, the rows form single entries marked with the most common genes and DNA. This sample is represented by roughly 300,000 distinct CDR3 sequences; around 25% of them were singletons. The ten most abundant clones make up approximately 15% of the sample. This entry belongs to a study of T cell repertoires in cytomegalovirus infection (dated by TCRdb to the late 2010s). Regarding the study in general: Donor HLA type was relevant to the analysis, because carriage of CMV infection together with the matching HLA type was indicated by public TCR beta signatures.

The study at large found these results: Carriers of CMV infection plus the relevant HLA type were discriminated by the cumulative frequency of public TCR beta family members in the study cohort and in an independent approximately 350-donor cohort. The ex vivo response was dominated by HLA-C-restricted CMV-specific TCR beta clonotypes, which also provided the single most frequent clonotype in two of eight donors.

The CDR3 measures 15 amino acids from cysteine to phenylalanine. Left in the record is the CDR3 DNA by itself, 45 bases read in frame from the first base. CDR1 and CDR2, looked up from the germline V gene (reference sequence), are SEHNR and FQNEAQ. V gives up 5 bases and J gives up 6 bases, and the segment between their germline ends measures 20 bases. The material sequenced was PBMCs. The receptor comes from a human donor in good health (CMV status not recorded). Some clones in this sample may be carry-over from other donors' samples. The chain employs TRBV7-9 and TRBJ2-7, and possibly TRBD1, on 6 matching bases. The CDR3 protein: CASSPEQGSSREQYF. The nucleotide sequence is given as TGTGCCAGCAGCCCAGAACAGGGATCATCCCGCGAGCAGTACTTC.